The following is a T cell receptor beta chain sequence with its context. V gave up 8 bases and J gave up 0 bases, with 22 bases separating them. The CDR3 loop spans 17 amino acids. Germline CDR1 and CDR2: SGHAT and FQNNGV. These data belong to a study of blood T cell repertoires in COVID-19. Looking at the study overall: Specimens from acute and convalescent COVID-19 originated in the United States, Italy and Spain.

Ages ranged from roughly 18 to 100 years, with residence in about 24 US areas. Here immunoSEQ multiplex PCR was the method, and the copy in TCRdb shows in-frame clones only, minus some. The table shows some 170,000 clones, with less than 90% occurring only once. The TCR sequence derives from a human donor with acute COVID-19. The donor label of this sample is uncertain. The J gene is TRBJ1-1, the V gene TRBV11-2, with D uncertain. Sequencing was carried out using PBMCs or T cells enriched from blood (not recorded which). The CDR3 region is CASSPRGPNSLNTEAFF. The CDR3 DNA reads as TGTGCCAGCTCTCCTCGAGGCCCAAATAGTCTGAACACTGAAGCTTTCTTT.